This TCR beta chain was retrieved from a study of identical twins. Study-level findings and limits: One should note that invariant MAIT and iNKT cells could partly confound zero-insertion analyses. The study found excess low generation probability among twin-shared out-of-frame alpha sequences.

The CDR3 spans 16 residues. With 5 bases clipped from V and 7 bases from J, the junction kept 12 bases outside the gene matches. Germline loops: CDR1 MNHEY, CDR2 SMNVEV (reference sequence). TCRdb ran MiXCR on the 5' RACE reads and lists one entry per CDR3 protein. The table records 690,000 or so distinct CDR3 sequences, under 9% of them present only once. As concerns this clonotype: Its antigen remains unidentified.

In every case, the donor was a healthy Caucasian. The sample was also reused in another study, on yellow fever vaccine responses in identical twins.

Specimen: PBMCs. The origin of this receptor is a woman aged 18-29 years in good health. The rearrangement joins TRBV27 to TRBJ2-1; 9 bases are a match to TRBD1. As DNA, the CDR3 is TGTGCCAGCAGTGCCTGGACAGGGGACGTAGGAAATGAGCAGTTCTTC. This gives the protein CASSAWTGDVGNEQFF.